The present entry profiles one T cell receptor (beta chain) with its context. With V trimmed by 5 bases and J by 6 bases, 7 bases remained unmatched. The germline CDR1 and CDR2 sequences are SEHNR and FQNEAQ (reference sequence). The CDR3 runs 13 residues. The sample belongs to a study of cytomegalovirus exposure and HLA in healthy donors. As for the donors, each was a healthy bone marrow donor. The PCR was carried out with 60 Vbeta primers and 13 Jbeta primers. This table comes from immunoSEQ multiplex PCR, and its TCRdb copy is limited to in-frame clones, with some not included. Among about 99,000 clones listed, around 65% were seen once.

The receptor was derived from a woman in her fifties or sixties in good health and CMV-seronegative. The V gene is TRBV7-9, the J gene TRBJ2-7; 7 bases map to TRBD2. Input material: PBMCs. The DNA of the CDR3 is TGTGCCAGCAGCGCAGCGGGAAGGCTCGAGCAGTACTTC. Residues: CASSAAGRLEQYF. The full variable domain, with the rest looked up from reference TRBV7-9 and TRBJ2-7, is DTGVSQNPRHKITKRGQNVTFRCDPISEHNRLYWYRQTLGQGPEFLTYFQNEAQLEKSRLLSDRFSAERPKGSFSTLEIQRTEQGDSAMYLCASSAAGRLEQYFGPGTRLTVT.